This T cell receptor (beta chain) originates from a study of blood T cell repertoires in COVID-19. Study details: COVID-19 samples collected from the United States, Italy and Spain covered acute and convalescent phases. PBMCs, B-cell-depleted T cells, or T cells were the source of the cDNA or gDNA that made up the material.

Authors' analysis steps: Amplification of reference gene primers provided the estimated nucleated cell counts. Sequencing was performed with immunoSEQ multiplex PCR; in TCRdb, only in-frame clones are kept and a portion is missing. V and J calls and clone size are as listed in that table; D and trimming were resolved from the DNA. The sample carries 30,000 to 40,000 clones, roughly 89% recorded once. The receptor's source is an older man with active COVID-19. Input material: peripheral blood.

The CDR3 is CASSLGLAKNTGELFF. The CDR3 bases are TGTGCCAGCAGCTTAGGACTAGCTAAGAACACCGGGGAGCTGTTTTTT. The chain has TRBV7-2 and TRBJ2-2; 7 bases map to TRBD2. From germline, CDR1 is SGHTA and CDR2 FQGNSA. This CDR3 contains 16 residues. With V trimmed by 1 base and J by 1 base, 3 bases remained unmatched.